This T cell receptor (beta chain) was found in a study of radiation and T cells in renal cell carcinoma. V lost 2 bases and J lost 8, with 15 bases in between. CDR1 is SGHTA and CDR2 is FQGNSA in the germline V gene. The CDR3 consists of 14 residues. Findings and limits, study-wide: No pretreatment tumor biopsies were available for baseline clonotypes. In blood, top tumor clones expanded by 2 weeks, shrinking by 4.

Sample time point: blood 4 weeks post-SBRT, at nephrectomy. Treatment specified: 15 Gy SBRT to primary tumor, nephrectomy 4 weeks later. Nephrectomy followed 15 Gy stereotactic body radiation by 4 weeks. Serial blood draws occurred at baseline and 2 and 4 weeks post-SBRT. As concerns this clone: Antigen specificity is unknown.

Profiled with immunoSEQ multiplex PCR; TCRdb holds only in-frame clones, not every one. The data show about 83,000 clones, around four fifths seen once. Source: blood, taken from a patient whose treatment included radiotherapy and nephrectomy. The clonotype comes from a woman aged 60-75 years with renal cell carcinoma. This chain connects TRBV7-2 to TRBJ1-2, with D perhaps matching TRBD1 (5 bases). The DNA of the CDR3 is TGTGCCAGCAGCTTATGGCCGCAGGGAGGCGGCTACACCTTC. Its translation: CASSLWPQGGGYTF.